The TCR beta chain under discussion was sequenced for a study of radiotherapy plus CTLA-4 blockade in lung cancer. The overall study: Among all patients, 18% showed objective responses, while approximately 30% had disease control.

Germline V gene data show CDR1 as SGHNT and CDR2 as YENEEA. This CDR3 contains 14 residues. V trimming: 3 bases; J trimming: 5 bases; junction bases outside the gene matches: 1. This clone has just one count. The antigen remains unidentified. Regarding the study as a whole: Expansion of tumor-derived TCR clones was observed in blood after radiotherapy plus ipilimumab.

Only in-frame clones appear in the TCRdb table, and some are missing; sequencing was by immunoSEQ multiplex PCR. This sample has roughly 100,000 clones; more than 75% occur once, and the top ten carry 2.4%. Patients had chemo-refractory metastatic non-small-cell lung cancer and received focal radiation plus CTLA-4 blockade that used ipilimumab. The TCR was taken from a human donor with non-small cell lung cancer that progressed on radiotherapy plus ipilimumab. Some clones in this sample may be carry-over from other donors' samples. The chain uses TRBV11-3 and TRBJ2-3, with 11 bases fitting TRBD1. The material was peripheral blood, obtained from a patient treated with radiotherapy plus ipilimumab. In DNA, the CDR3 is TGTGCCAGCAGCTTGGGACAGGGGGTAGATACGCAGTATTTT. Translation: CASSLGQGVDTQYF.